The clone carrying this T cell receptor beta chain was recorded once. What it binds is not known. The sample comes from a study of cytomegalovirus exposure and HLA in healthy donors. General study findings and limits: For TCR beta chains, V- and J-gene trimming was later linked to a missense DCLRE1C variant. A classifier reportedly called cytomegalovirus status with high sensitivity and specificity. Earlier results showed most TCR beta V segments being productive about 87% or about 30% of the time. Whilst most TCR sequences proved rare, a subset of public TCRs occurred across many donors.

This CDR3 has 15 amino acids. J was trimmed by 3 bases and V by 7 bases; bases with no gene match: 7. The V gene's germline CDR1 is SNHLY and CDR2 FYNNEI. PCR employed 60 Vbeta and 13 Jbeta primers. Assay used: immunoSEQ multiplex PCR; TCRdb lists only in-frame clones, some missing. Altogether some 140,000 clones are present, over 60% being singletons, with the ten largest covering under 2%. The sequencing input was PBMCs. The V call is TRBV2, the J call TRBJ1-4, with TRBD1 matching 8 bases. The clonotype comes from a female donor in good health and CMV-seropositive. The CDR3 here is CASKNAGGSNEKLFF. The CDR3 DNA reads TGTGCCAGCAAAAACGCAGGGGGCTCTAATGAAAAACTGTTTTTT.